This T cell receptor beta chain was recovered during a study of blood T cell repertoires in COVID-19. The table came from immunoSEQ multiplex PCR; TCRdb's copy has only in-frame clones and leaves some out. The table lists 310,000 or so clones, roughly 87% of them singletons. CDR3 size: 15 residues. Deletions cut 4 bases from V and 2 bases from J, with 9 bases between. Per germline, CDR1 MNHEY and CDR2 SVGAGI. Sequenced input: peripheral blood. The V call is TRBV6-5, the J call TRBJ2-6, with D tentatively TRBD1 (6 bases). This clonotype was obtained from a woman aged 45-60 years who had recovered from COVID-19. The CDR3 protein is CASSLQGAGANVLTF. Written as DNA, the CDR3 is TGTGCCAGCAGTTTACAGGGCGCTGGGGCCAACGTCCTGACTTTC.